The 15 T cell receptor beta chains given below trace back to one sample, sequenced in a study of PD-1 blockade in classical Hodgkin lymphoma. The assay was immunoSEQ multiplex PCR, and TCRdb's table has in-frame clones only and misses some. In the table there are 32,000 or so clones, about 90% of which are singletons. This sample's time point: cycle 4 day 1 (C4D1), after about 6 weeks of nivolumab. Each patient experienced a relapse that followed autologous stem cell transplantation, and brentuximab vedotin exposure varied. CD4+ T cells were purified from thawed PBMCs by negative selection. The sample here was CD4+ T cells from blood, taken before the fourth cycle of nivolumab. Every receptor here comes from a human donor with classical Hodgkin lymphoma.

This chain uses TRBV18 with TRBJ1-1; maybe TRBD1 (6 bases). CDR3 length: 12 amino acids. V was clipped by 5 bases and J by 5 bases, with 9 bases between them. The germline V gene has CDR1 KGHSH and CDR2 LQKENI. The CDR3 reads CASSNRATEAFF. CDR3 nucleotides: TGTGCCAGCTCAAACAGGGCTACTGAAGCTTTCTTT.

The rearrangement links TRBV2 to TRBJ1-5; TRBD1 matches at 9 bases. Germline V gene lookup returns CDR1 SNHLY and CDR2 FYNNEI. The CDR3 sequence is 14 residues long. V was pared by 3 bases and J by 7 bases, with 4 bases of the junction left unmatched. The CDR3 protein is CASSEDRGRQPQHF. The CDR3 DNA follows: TGTGCCAGCAGTGAGGACAGGGGCAGGCAGCCCCAGCATTTT.

J is TRBJ1-5 and V is TRBV4-1; 7 nucleotides line up with TRBD1. The germline V gene encodes CDR1 MGHRA and CDR2 YSYEKL. The CDR3 totals 16 residues. After removal of 4 bases from V and 11 bases from J, the junction contained 17 bases not matched to a gene. The CDR3 sequence: CASSPTPDRFPSSQHF. In nucleotides, the CDR3 is TGCGCCAGCAGCCCTACTCCGGACAGGTTCCCCTCGTCCCAGCATTTT.

The gene calls are TRBV7-9 and TRBJ2-5; 9 nucleotides match TRBD1. The DNA end is more similar to TRBJ2-7, so the J call may be wrong. This CDR3 is built from 13 residues. Germline CDR1 SEHNR, CDR2 FQNEAQ (reference sequence). DNA of the CDR3: TGTGCCAGCAGCAGGGGACAGGGATCCGAGCAGTACTTC. Protein sequence: CASSRGQGSEQYF.

The chain joins TRBV6-6 to TRBJ2-5, with D tentatively TRBD2 (7 bases). Germline V gives CDR1 MNHNY, CDR2 SVGAGI (reference sequence). Trimming pared 6 bases from V and 5 bases from J, leaving 19 bases between. The CDR3 contains 15 residues. The CDR3 is CASSHGWGGVETQYF. The CDR3 DNA follows: TGTGCCAGCAGCCACGGTTGGGGGGGCGTCGAGACCCAGTACTTC.

The chain is built from TRBV5-1 and TRBJ2-3; D may be TRBD1 (5 bases). The CDR3 runs to 18 residues. Trimming took 0 bases from V and 0 from J, leaving 17 bases between them. CDR1 and CDR2 (germline): SGHRS, YFSETQ. The CDR3 DNA reads TGCGCCAGCAGCTTGGCTGGACCTGGACAAACTAGCACAGATACGCAGTATTTT. Its translation: CASSLAGPGQTSTDTQYF. Full variable domain (rest looked up from reference TRBV5-1 and TRBJ2-3): KAGVTQTPRYLIKTRGQQVTLSCSPISGHRSVSWYQQTPGQGLQFLFEYFSETQRNKGNFPGRFSGRQFSNSRSEMNVSTLELGDSALYLCASSLAGPGQTSTDTQYFGPGTRLTVL.

This rearrangement joins TRBV19 to TRBJ2-7; 9 bases match TRBD1. CDR3 length equals 13 residues. Germline CDR1 and CDR2: LNHDA and SQIVND (reference sequence). Trimming at V came to 9 bases and at J to 7 bases, leaving 10 bases not matched to a gene. CDR3 coding DNA: TGTGCCAGCGGGACAGGGAGGCCTCGGGAGCAGTACTTC. It translates to CASGTGRPREQYF.

The genes are TRBV19 and TRBJ2-1; D is undetermined. Deletions cut 0 bases from V and 9 bases from J, with 12 bases between. The CDR3 totals 14 residues. Looked up from germline, CDR1 is LNHDA and CDR2 is SQIVND (reference sequence). The CDR3 coding sequence is TGTGCCAGTAGTATAGAAGCTGGGCGTGGTGAGCAGTTCTTC. Translation gives CASSIEAGRGEQFF.

The chain recombines TRBV25-1 with TRBJ2-2; D is tentatively TRBD1 or TRBD2 (6 bases each). The ends were cut back, 3 bases at V and 2 bases at J, with 13 bases in the middle. The CDR3 spans 16 residues. Germline CDR1 is MGHDK and CDR2 is SYGVNS. The CDR3 protein is CASSDEGGSNTGELFF. CDR3 DNA: TGTGCCAGCAGTGATGAGGGGGGCTCCAACACCGGGGAGCTGTTTTTT.

This clone was counted a single time. V usage is TRBV7-3 and J usage is TRBJ1-1; D gene uncertain. The CDR3 contains 13 residues. V gave up 5 bases and J gave up 1 base, with 8 bases separating them. CDR1 and CDR2 (germline): SGHTA, FQGTGA. CDR3 protein: CASSTLPNTEAFF. The CDR3 nucleotides read TGTGCCAGCAGCACACTTCCGAACACTGAAGCTTTCTTT.

This clone was detected only a few times. In the same sample, other DNA sequences code for this CDR3. The chain joins TRBV5-1 to TRBJ1-2, with D unresolved. The CDR3 loop spans 14 amino acids. V shed 0 bases and J shed 2 bases, with 8 bases lying between them. Germline V gives CDR1 SGHRS, CDR2 YFSETQ. The chain's CDR3 is CASSLGQSNYGYTF. CDR3 DNA sequence: TGCGCCAGCAGCTTGGGGCAGAGCAACTATGGCTACACCTTC.

The V gene is TRBV18, the J gene TRBJ1-2, with TRBD1 identical over 11 bases. CDR1 and CDR2 from the germline V gene are KGHSH and LQKENI. The CDR3 loop spans 18 amino acids. V shed 3 bases, J shed 1 base, and the junction held 10 bases outside the gene matches. CDR3 DNA: TGTGCCAGCTCACCGCTTGGGACAGGGGGAGTTATTAACTATGGCTACACCTTC. It is translated as CASSPLGTGGVINYGYTF. The full variable domain, rest sourced from reference TRBV18 and TRBJ1-2, is NAGVMQNPRHLVRRRGQEARLRCSPMKGHSHVYWYRQLPEEGLKFMVYLQKENIIDESGMPKERFSAEFPKEGPSILRIQQVVRGDSAAYFCASSPLGTGGVINYGYTFGSGTRLTVV.

The chain links TRBV5-8 to TRBJ2-2; D is unclear. Trimming removed 1 base at V and 5 bases at J, with 6 bases between. CDR3 size: 13 residues. CDR1 is SGHTS, CDR2 YDEGEE, per germline. For the CDR3, the DNA is TGTGCCAGCAGCTTGCTACGTACCGGGGAGCTGTTTTTT. It is translated as CASSLLRTGELFF. The full variable domain, in which reference TRBV5-8 and TRBJ2-2 provide the parts outside the CDR3, is EAGVTQSPTHLIKTRGQQATLRCSPISGHTSVYWYQQALGLGLQFLLWYDEGEERNRGNFPPRFSGRQFPNYSSELNVNALELEDSALYLCASSLLRTGELFFGEGSRLTVL.

A single count supports this clone. The chain uses TRBV7-9 and TRBJ2-3; D is undetermined. The CDR3 covers 14 residues. Deletions cut 10 bases from V and 6 bases from J, with 20 bases between. Germline V CDR1 and CDR2: SEHNR, FQNEAQ (reference sequence). DNA of the CDR3: TGTGCCATCTCTGTAGGTCCTCCCCAGGATACGCAGTATTTT. It translates to CAISVGPPQDTQYF.

The rearrangement joins TRBV7-2 to TRBJ2-3; 8 bases are a match to TRBD2. There are 16 residues in the CDR3. V lost 4 bases to trimming and J lost 3 bases; unmatched junction nucleotides: 9. Per the germline V gene, CDR1 is SGHTA and CDR2 is FQGNSA. The DNA of the CDR3 is TGTGCCAGCAGCTCTCGAGCGGGAGTGGGAACAGATACGCAGTATTTT. It specifies CASSSRAGVGTDTQYF.